This T cell receptor beta chain was found in a study of blood T cells in healthy people across ages. The wider study: About one barcoded beta molecule per two T cells was the capture yield of template switching.

General study results and limits: A greater number of naive CD4+ cells and higher diversity distinguished long-lived donors from aged donors.

Per sample, at least 5 micrograms of total RNA were extracted. In the case of this clonotype: What it binds is unknown.

The authors ran a second PCR of 7 to 11 cycles using a sample-barcoded 5' primer and a J-beta primer mix. Each cDNA molecule was tagged by a template-switch adaptor that had 12 random nucleotides. MiXCR, applied by TCRdb to the 5' RACE reads, yields one record per CDR3 protein. The table records 1.5 million to 2 million distinct CDR3 sequences, 34% of them present only once. This receptor was identified in a woman in her thirties in good health. Sequenced input: blood.

For the CDR3, the DNA is TGTGCCAGCAGCGTGCGGCAGGTCTCCGGGGAGCTGTTTTTT. It codes for CASSVRQVSGELFF. The V gene is TRBV9, the J gene TRBJ2-2, with D hard to call. Germline CDR1 is SGDLS and CDR2 is YYNGEE. V lost 2 bases and J lost 6, with 11 bases in between. CDR3 length: 14 amino acids.